The present TCR beta chain was sequenced within a study of blood T cells in healthy people across ages. Notes on the study in general: TCR beta diversity per million T cells fell roughly linearly with age.

To note about this clonotype: Its antigen is currently unknown.

Germline V CDR1 and CDR2: SQVTM, ANQGSEA. Deletions cut 7 bases from V and 0 bases from J, with 18 bases between. This CDR3 region has 15 residues. A second PCR of roughly 7 to 11 cycles used a sample-barcoded 5' primer and a J-beta primer mix. With 12 random nucleotides, a template-switch adaptor tagged each individual cDNA molecule. TCRdb fed the 5' RACE reads into MiXCR, producing one record per CDR3 protein. The table shows 1.5 million to 1.8 million distinct CDR3 sequences, with approximately 42% occurring only once. This chain joins TRBV29-1 and TRBJ1-1; a weak D match, TRBD1 (5 bases). What was sequenced was blood. The clonotype originates from a woman aged 18-30 years in good health. Written as DNA, the CDR3 is TGCAGCGAGAAATTGACACGAGGGGTGAACACTGAAGCTTTCTTT. Amino acids: CSEKLTRGVNTEAFF.